These 30 T cell receptor beta chains were sequenced from one sample in a study of T cell responses to AZD1222 COVID-19 vaccine. Data came from immunoSEQ multiplex PCR; TCRdb stores just in-frame clones and leaves some out. The table shows fewer than 180,000 clones, with approximately 94% occurring only once. The sequencing used peripheral blood, collected on day 0 of AZD1222 vaccination. The receptors were sampled from an adult in good health.

This clone has only one observation. The V gene is TRBV6-1, the J gene TRBJ1-5; possibly TRBD1 for D (5 bases). The length of the CDR3 is 13 residues. The V gene lost 3 bases and the J gene lost 9 bases, with 12 bases spanning the gap. CDR1 and CDR2 from the germline V gene are MNHNS and SASEGT. CDR3 residues: CASSDRAERPQHF. In nucleotides, the CDR3 is TGTGCCAGCAGTGACAGGGCCGAGCGGCCCCAGCATTTT.

The gene calls are TRBV6-5 and TRBJ1-1, with 9 bases that match TRBD1. In germline, CDR1 is MNHEY, CDR2 SVGAGI. The J segment lost 5 bases and the V segment lost 6 bases, leaving 10 bases of the junction unmatched. The CDR3 sequence is 15 residues long. This CDR3 reads CASSWGDRDLTEAFF. The CDR3 coding sequence is TGTGCCAGCAGCTGGGGGGACAGGGATCTTACTGAAGCTTTCTTT.

V is TRBV3-1 (or the pseudogene TRBV3-2) and J is TRBJ2-5; 7 positions agree with TRBD2. Germline V gene data show CDR1 as LGHDT and CDR2 as YNNKEL (reference sequence). V was clipped by 3 bases and J by 2 bases; unmatched bases: 12. The CDR3 contains 17 residues. The CDR3 sequence is CASSHSEQGAGQETQYF. The CDR3 DNA is TGTGCCAGCAGCCATTCCGAGCAGGGAGCGGGACAAGAGACCCAGTACTTC.

The chain employs TRBV2 and TRBJ1-5; 12 nucleotides align to TRBD1. V lost 4 bases and J lost 1; bases outside the gene matches: 14. The germline CDR1 and CDR2 sequences are SNHLY and FYNNEI. The CDR3 length is 20 residues. The CDR3 coding sequence is TGTGCCAGCAGTGGTAACTCCGGGACAGGGGGCAGTAGGAGCAATCAGCCCCAGCATTTT. Protein sequence: CASSGNSGTGGSRSNQPQHF.

V and J are TRBV7-2 and TRBJ1-5; no definite D call. The germline V and J ends were trimmed by 1 base and 4 bases, with 8 bases remaining between them. The CDR3 spans 14 residues. Germline V CDR1 and CDR2: SGHTA, FQGNSA. In nucleotides, the CDR3 is TGTGCCAGCAGCTTAGGGTCCTTAAATCAGCCCCAGCATTTT. As protein: CASSLGSLNQPQHF.

The chain is built from TRBV12-5 and TRBJ2-1; TRBD1 matches at 7 bases. This CDR3 region has 15 residues. Trimming at V came to 0 bases and at J to 7 bases, leaving 6 bases not matched to a gene. CDR1 and CDR2 (germline): LGHNT, FRNRAP. CDR3 region: CASGLVGGSLNEQFF. The CDR3 bases are TGTGCTAGTGGTTTGGTAGGGGGCAGTCTAAATGAGCAGTTCTTC. Supplemented by reference TRBV12-5 and TRBJ2-1, the full variable domain reads DARVTQTPRHKVTEMGQEVTMRCQPILGHNTVFWYRQTMMQGLELLAYFRNRAPLDDSGMPKDRFSAEMPDATLATLKIQPSEPRDSAVYFCASGLVGGSLNEQFFGPGTRLTVL.

This clone has just a few counts. The J gene is TRBJ1-2, the V gene TRBV7-9; D is uncertain. The V end was cut by 3 bases, the J end by 8 bases, with 13 bases between. This CDR3 comprises 13 residues. Germline V gene sequence: CDR1 SEHNR, CDR2 FQNEAQ (reference sequence). The CDR3 DNA is TGTGCCAGCAGCTTCGGGCTGGCGGGCGGCTACACCTTC. It specifies CASSFGLAGGYTF.

The rearrangement joins TRBV5-1 to TRBJ2-3; D possibly corresponds to TRBD2 (5 bases). The germline V gene has CDR1 SGHRS and CDR2 YFSETQ. The CDR3 contains 13 residues. Between the trimmed V and J ends, which lost 5 bases and 3 bases, there was a span of 10 bases. CDR3 DNA sequence: TGCGCCAGCAGTGATCCGGGGACAGATACGCAGTATTTT. Amino acid sequence: CASSDPGTDTQYF.

This clone occurred once. The V and J genes are TRBV2 and TRBJ1-2; 9 positions agree with TRBD1. V lost 6 bases, J lost 2 bases, and 4 bases stayed unmatched. CDR1 and CDR2 from the germline V gene are SNHLY and FYNNEI. This CDR3 contains 14 residues. In nucleotides, the CDR3 is TGTGCCAGCAGCAGTACAGGGGGCAACTATGGCTACACCTTC. It translates to CASSSTGGNYGYTF. The full variable domain, completed using reference TRBV2 and TRBJ1-2, is EPEVTQTPSHQVTQMGQEVILRCVPISNHLYFYWYRQILGQKVEFLVSFYNNEISEKSEIFDDQFSVERPDGSNFTLKIRSTKLEDSAMYFCASSSTGGNYGYTFGSGTRLTVV.

This chain uses TRBV6-5 with TRBJ2-1; 11 nucleotides line up with TRBD2. The ends lost 6 bases at V and 3 bases at J; junction bases unmatched: 4. Germline V gene sequence: CDR1 MNHEY, CDR2 SVGAGI. The CDR3 contains 15 residues. The chain's CDR3 is CASRTGTSGYNEQFF. CDR3 nucleotides: TGTGCCAGCAGAACCGGGACTAGCGGCTACAATGAGCAGTTCTTC.

The rearrangement links TRBV4-2 to TRBJ2-5; D is tentatively TRBD1 or TRBD2 (5 bases each). This CDR3 is built from 13 residues. The V gene lost 0 bases and the J gene lost 5 bases, with 7 bases spanning the gap. Germline V gives CDR1 LGHNA, CDR2 YNFKEQ. CDR3 loop: CASSQDEGETQYF. CDR3 nucleotides: TGTGCCAGCAGCCAAGACGAGGGGGAGACCCAGTACTTC.

The CDR3 coding sequence is TGTGCCAGCAGTTTATGGTCGTCGTCGAATGCTAACTATGGCTACACCTTC. It is translated as CASSLWSSSNANYGYTF. The gene calls are TRBV28 and TRBJ1-2; D is undetermined. Trimming stripped 0 bases from V and 0 bases from J, with 14 bases between. This CDR3 region has 17 residues. Germline CDR1 reads MDHEN; CDR2 reads SYDVKM.

This clone was picked up one time. The chain is built from TRBV7-9 and TRBJ1-2; D is ambiguous. This CDR3 has 16 amino acids. V was pared by 2 bases and J by 3 bases, with 16 bases between. CDR1 is SEHNR and CDR2 is FQNEAQ in the germline V gene (reference sequence). The CDR3 DNA sequence: TGTGCCAGCAGCTTAAGTGTTACAGACTCTCACTATGGCTACACCTTC. Translated: CASSLSVTDSHYGYTF.

The rearrangement joins TRBV19 to TRBJ1-5; tentative D call: TRBD1 (5 bases). This CDR3 spans 13 amino acids. Germline values: CDR1 LNHDA, CDR2 SQIVND (reference sequence). Between the trimmed V and J ends, which lost 5 bases and 4 bases, there was a span of 9 bases. The CDR3 DNA reads TGTGCCAGTAGTCAAGACAGAAATCAGCCCCAGCATTTT. It is translated as CASSQDRNQPQHF.

The J gene is TRBJ1-6, the V gene TRBV5-4; TRBD1 is a possible D gene (6 bases). With 4 bases removed from V and 5 bases from J, the gap between germline ends came to 10 bases. The CDR3 consists of 14 residues. The germline V gene encodes CDR1 SGHNT and CDR2 YYREEE (reference sequence). CDR3: CASSRQADNSPLHF. CDR3 DNA: TGTGCCAGCAGCCGACAGGCGGATAATTCACCCCTCCACTTT. Supplemented by reference TRBV5-4 and TRBJ1-6, the full variable domain reads ETGVTQSPTHLIKTRGQQVTLRCSSQSGHNTVSWYQQALGQGPQFIFQYYREEENGRGNFPPRFSGLQFPNYSSELNVNALELDDSALYLCASSRQADNSPLHFGNGTRLTVT.

The rearrangement links TRBV27 to TRBJ1-2; TRBD1 might be the D (5 bases). The CDR3 covers 14 residues. Trimming removed 2 bases from V and 3 bases from J, with 10 bases in between. Looked up from germline, CDR1 is MNHEY and CDR2 is SMNVEV (reference sequence). The CDR3 nucleotides read TGTGCCAGCAGTTTAGCGGGGCCTTACTATGGCTACACCTTC. Its protein product is CASSLAGPYYGYTF.

The V gene is TRBV24-1, the J gene TRBJ1-2, with TRBD1 matching over 7 bases. The CDR3 has 13 residues. Germline trimming cut 5 bases from V and 6 bases from J; bases unmatched to any gene: 5. Germline V gives CDR1 KGHDR, CDR2 SFDVKD. CDR3 DNA sequence: TGTGCCACCAGTGTCGGGACAGTCGATGGCTACACCTTC. Its protein is CATSVGTVDGYTF.

The V call is TRBV5-8, the J call TRBJ1-5, with no clear D. In germline, CDR1 is SGHTS, CDR2 YDEGEE. V lost 3 bases and J 1 base, leaving 5 bases between the germline ends. The CDR3 length is 13 residues. CDR3 residues: CASSWRSNQPQHF. The CDR3 bases are TGTGCCAGCAGCTGGAGAAGCAATCAGCCCCAGCATTTT.

For the CDR3, the DNA is TGCGCCAGCAGCCAAGTTGTAGGCGGAGGGAACACTGAAGCTTTCTTT. This codes for CASSQVVGGGNTEAFF. The chain links TRBV4-1 to TRBJ1-1; D is unclear. V lost 1 base and J 1 base, leaving 13 bases between the germline ends. The V gene's germline CDR1 is MGHRA and CDR2 YSYEKL. The CDR3 length is 16 residues.

The chain employs TRBV3-1 (or the pseudogene TRBV3-2) and TRBJ1-2; the match to TRBD1 covers 10 bases. This CDR3 is 13 amino acids long. The germline gives CDR1 LGHDT, CDR2 YNNKEL (reference sequence). V dropped 5 bases and J dropped 8; count of bases not matched to a gene: 5. The CDR3 sequence: CASSEGQGLGYTF. CDR3 sequence (DNA): TGTGCCAGCAGCGAGGGACAGGGGCTAGGCTACACCTTC.

The rearrangement links TRBV11-2 to TRBJ2-2; tentatively, D is TRBD2 (5 bases). Trimming shortened V by 1 base and J by 6 bases, and 9 bases separated the two germline ends. Germline CDR1 is SGHAT and CDR2 is FQNNGV. The CDR3 is 14 amino acids. The CDR3 loop is CASSLGLFPGELFF. The CDR3 bases are TGTGCCAGCAGCTTAGGACTATTCCCCGGGGAGCTGTTTTTT. The variable domain in full, with the rest retrieved from reference TRBV11-2 and TRBJ2-2, is EAGVAQSPRYKIIEKRQSVAFWCNPISGHATLYWYQQILGQGPKLLIQFQNNGVVDDSQLPKDRFSAERLKGVDSTLKIQPAKLEDSAVYLCASSLGLFPGELFFGEGSRLTVL.

The V call is TRBV2, the J call TRBJ1-2; D may be TRBD1 (6 bases). This CDR3 comprises 15 residues. V lost 7 bases and J 4 bases, leaving 19 bases between the germline ends. Germline V gene data show CDR1 as SNHLY and CDR2 as FYNNEI. The CDR3, as DNA: TGTGCCAGCACTTACCTACAGGGAGGCCGCTATGGCTACACCTTC. Its protein is CASTYLQGGRYGYTF.

This chain connects TRBV11-2 to TRBJ2-1; D is tentatively TRBD1 or TRBD2 (5 bases each). This CDR3 has 15 amino acids. Germline V lookup: CDR1 SGHAT, CDR2 FQNNGV. Trimming cost V 2 bases and J 9 bases, with 17 bases left between them. CDR3 protein: CASSLSAGEGFEQFF. DNA for the CDR3: TGTGCCAGCAGCTTATCCGCAGGAGAGGGGTTTGAGCAGTTCTTC.

The J gene is TRBJ1-2, the V gene TRBV4-2; no firm D call. V was clipped by 0 bases and J by 8 bases, with 19 bases between them. Germline CDR1 and CDR2: LGHNA and YNFKEQ. CDR3 length: 16 amino acids. CDR3 nucleotide sequence: TGTGCCAGCAGCCAAGATAAAGTCTACCTAACTTGGGGCTACACCTTC. Its protein product is CASSQDKVYLTWGYTF.

The chain carries TRBV15 and TRBJ2-1, with D hard to call. This CDR3 has 14 amino acids. Trimming left V 5 bases short and J 9 bases short, with 17 bases between. Germline V gives CDR1 LNHNV, CDR2 YYDKDF (reference sequence). This CDR3 is CATSGSPRRGEQFF. CDR3 bases: TGTGCCACCAGCGGATCCCCTCGGCGAGGTGAGCAGTTCTTC.

The chain joins TRBV6-5 to TRBJ2-1, with D unclear. This CDR3 region has 16 residues. V shed 2 bases and J shed 1 base, with 12 bases lying between them. The germline V gene encodes CDR1 MNHEY and CDR2 SVGAGI. Here the CDR3 reads CASSYTNTHSYNEQFF. DNA of the CDR3: TGTGCCAGCAGTTACACGAATACACATTCCTACAATGAGCAGTTCTTC.

The chain couples TRBV24-1 to TRBJ2-3; D assignment may be TRBD1 or TRBD2 (5 bases each). V lost 4 bases to trimming and J lost 0 bases, with 22 bases between them. This CDR3 region has 19 residues. Looked up from germline, CDR1 is KGHDR and CDR2 is SFDVKD. CDR3 sequence reads: CATSDPSGAARFSTDTQYF. The DNA for the CDR3 is TGTGCCACCAGTGACCCTTCCGGGGCAGCTCGCTTTAGCACAGATACGCAGTATTTT.

The chain links TRBV7-9 to TRBJ1-2, with 8 bases aligning to TRBD1. Germline assignment: CDR1 SEHNR and CDR2 FQNEAQ (reference sequence). The V segment lost 5 bases and the J segment 7 bases; nucleotides outside the gene matches: 6. CDR3 length equals 13 residues. The CDR3 spells CASSPDGTGGYTF. The DNA for the CDR3 is TGTGCCAGCAGCCCTGATGGGACAGGTGGCTACACCTTC.

Only one count was recorded for this clone. The V gene is TRBV7-6, the J gene TRBJ1-3; maybe TRBD1 (6 bases). Trimming removed 5 bases at V and 2 bases at J, with 10 bases between. The CDR3 is made up of 14 amino acids. Germline CDR1 SGHVS, CDR2 FNYEAQ. The CDR3 is CASSLGTTGNTIYF. In DNA, the CDR3 is TGTGCCAGCAGCCTTGGGACAACTGGAAACACCATATATTTT.

V gene TRBV6-5 combines with J gene TRBJ1-2, with D perhaps TRBD1 (6 bases). Germline CDR1 MNHEY, CDR2 SVGAGI. There are 14 residues in the CDR3. V lost 5 bases and J lost 2, with 12 bases in between. The DNA of the CDR3 is TGTGCCAGCAGTAGGAACAGGGAGAACTATGGCTACACCTTC. This translates into CASSRNRENYGYTF.